The 3 T cell receptor beta chains below all came from one sample that was sequenced in a study of T cell responses to AZD1222 COVID-19 vaccine. The protocol was immunoSEQ multiplex PCR, while the TCRdb copy is restricted to in-frame clones and leaves out a portion. The sample includes 110,000 to 150,000 clones, roughly 90% of them seen just once. Sequenced here: peripheral blood, sampled on day 0 of AZD1222 vaccination. The receptors originated from an adult in good health.

This chain joins TRBV4-1 and TRBJ1-4, with 8 bases identical to TRBD1. Germline V CDR1 and CDR2: MGHRA, YSYEKL. Trimming at V came to 1 base and at J to 8 bases, leaving 9 bases not matched to a gene. There are 16 residues in the CDR3. The DNA for the CDR3 is TGCGCCAGCAGCCAAGTTGGAGGCAGGGGGCGGGAAAAACTGTTTTTT. As protein: CASSQVGGRGREKLFF.

This rearrangement joins TRBV5-1 to TRBJ2-7; 7 bases align to TRBD1. The V and J ends lost 4 bases and 7 bases, in that order; junction bases with no gene match: 11. Germline assignment: CDR1 SGHRS and CDR2 YFSETQ. This CDR3 is 14 amino acids long. Here the CDR3 DNA reads TGCGCCAGCAGCAGAGGGACAGTTGGTGTTGAGCAGTACTTC. It is translated as CASSRGTVGVEQYF.

This sequence joins TRBV30 and TRBJ1-3, with 9 nucleotides matching TRBD1. The CDR3 sequence is 13 residues long. V was clipped by 4 bases and J by 2 bases; unmatched bases: 0. Germline CDR1 reads GTSNPN; CDR2 reads SVGIG (reference sequence). CDR3 in DNA: TGTGCCTGGAACAGGGGGCCTGGAAACACCATATATTTT. Residues: CAWNRGPGNTIYF.